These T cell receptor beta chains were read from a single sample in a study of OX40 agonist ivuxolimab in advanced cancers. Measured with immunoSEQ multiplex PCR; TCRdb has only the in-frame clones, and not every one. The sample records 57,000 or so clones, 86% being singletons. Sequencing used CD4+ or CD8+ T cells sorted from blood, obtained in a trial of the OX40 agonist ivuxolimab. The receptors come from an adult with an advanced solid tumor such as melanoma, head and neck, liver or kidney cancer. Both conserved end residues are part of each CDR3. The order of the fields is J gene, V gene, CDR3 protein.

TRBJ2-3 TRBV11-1 CASSSLATDTDTQYF
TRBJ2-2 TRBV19 CASRQSNTGELFF
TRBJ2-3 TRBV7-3 CASSLGSTDTQYF
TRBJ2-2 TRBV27 CASSLEGGRYTGELFF
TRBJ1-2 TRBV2 CASRTGTGGYGYTF
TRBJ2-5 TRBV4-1 CASSQDSVQETQYF
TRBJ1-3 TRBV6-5 CASSSWGRSSGNTIYF
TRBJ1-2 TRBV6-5 CASSRPRYGYTF
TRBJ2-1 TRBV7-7 CASSLGTGLDEQFF
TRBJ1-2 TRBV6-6 CASRQDRAYGYTF
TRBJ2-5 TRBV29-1 CSVGSGGETQYF
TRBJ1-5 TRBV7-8 CASSSRQGKSQPQHF
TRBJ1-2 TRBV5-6 CASSLVEQTNWRYGYTF
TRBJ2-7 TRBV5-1 CASSLTGFTYEQYF
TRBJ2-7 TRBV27 CASSRRPGLAYEQYF
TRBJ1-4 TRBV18 CASSPVEGKLFF
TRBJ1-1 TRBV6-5 CASSFDGMNTEAFF
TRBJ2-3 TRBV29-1 CSVRTVLTDTQYF
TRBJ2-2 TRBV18 CASSPAGGTGELFF
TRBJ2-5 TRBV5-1 CASSDAQKETQYF
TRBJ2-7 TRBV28 CASNPSGTGVSYEQYF
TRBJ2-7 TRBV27 CASSLAFPSSYEQYF
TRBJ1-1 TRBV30 CAWSVSEKAFF
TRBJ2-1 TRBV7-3 CASSLNGELHNEQFF
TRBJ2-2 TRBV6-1 CASNLKGLTGELFF
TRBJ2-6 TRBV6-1 CTSRVPGANVLTF
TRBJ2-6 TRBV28 CASSRDPGANVLTF
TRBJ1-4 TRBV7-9 CASSLEGRNEKLFF
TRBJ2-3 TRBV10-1 CASSARLAKDTQYF
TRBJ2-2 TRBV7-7 CASSPLSGSPVRELFF
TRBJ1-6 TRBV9 CASSVGKASNSPLHF
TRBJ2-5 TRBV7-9 CASSFEGAQETQYF
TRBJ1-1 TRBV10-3 CAISPDRTEAFF
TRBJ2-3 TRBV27 CASNPVAYTDTQYF
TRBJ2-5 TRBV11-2 CASSLQGWLKETQYF
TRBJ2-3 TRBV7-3 CASSLIGASMYF
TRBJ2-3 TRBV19 CASPPNREGVGWSTDTQYF
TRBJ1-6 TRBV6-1 CASKQNPGSNSPLHF
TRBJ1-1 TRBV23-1 CASSQSDGNTEAFF
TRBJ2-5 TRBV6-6 CASSDTGGLQETQYF
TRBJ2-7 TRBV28 CASIHSGNQHGQYF
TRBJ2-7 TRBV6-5 CASSYSPGPDEQYF
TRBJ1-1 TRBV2 CASGLGQKANTEAFF
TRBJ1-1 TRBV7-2 CASSPRTGLNTEAFF
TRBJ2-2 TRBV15 CATSREFLAGTGELFF